This T cell receptor (beta chain) was sequenced for a study of blood T cell repertoires in COVID-19. The overall study: Both acute and convalescent COVID-19 samples were obtained from the United States, Italy and Spain. T cells, B-cell-depleted T cells, or PBMCs provided the cDNA or gDNA that served as material.

Original methodology: Estimation of nucleated cell counts relied on the amplification of reference gene primers. Method: immunoSEQ multiplex PCR; TCRdb's copy keeps in-frame clones and lacks some. V, J and clone size reflect that table, while D and trimming were determined from the DNA. This sample has about 180,000 clones, with 86% found just once. This clone was counted only a few times. Sequencing used peripheral blood. The TCR sequence derives from a woman aged 25 to 45 with active or convalescent COVID-19.

CDR3 protein: CAISEERTSPDTQYF. The CDR3 nucleotides are TGTGCCATCAGTGAGGAGAGGACTAGCCCAGATACGCAGTATTTT. This chain connects TRBV10-3 to TRBJ2-3; 8 bases match TRBD2. The length of the CDR3 is 15 residues. Germline CDR1 ENHRY, CDR2 SYGVKD. V dropped 2 bases and J dropped 4; count of bases not matched to a gene: 5.